This T cell receptor beta chain was recovered during a study of regulatory and conventional T cells in RAG deficiency. This table comes from immunoSEQ multiplex PCR, and its TCRdb copy is limited to in-frame clones, with some not included. The repertoire includes about 46,000 clones, approximately 90% of them detected once, and 0.4% to 0.55% sits in the top ten. Germline assignment: CDR1 GTSNPN and CDR2 SVGIG (reference sequence). The CDR3 consists of 16 residues. V lost 2 bases and J 0 bases, leaving 16 bases between the germline ends. Blood CD4+ CD25-low CD127-high conventional T cells supplied the genomic DNA template. Overall study results and limits: Omenn syndrome and CID/AS patients had roughly 100-fold fewer unique Treg TCR beta sequences, versus around 10-fold elsewhere. Control T-cell subsets had markedly higher Shannon entropy and lower Simpson indices than RAG-deficient patients.

Details on this clone: Its cognate antigen is unknown.

In addition, the sample was reused for a study of regulatory T cells. That report notes: Amplification used 52 TRBV primers and 13 TRBJ primers. Patient repertoires had restricted TRB V-J pairs and skewed V and J usage, most in Tregs.

The TCR comes from a human donor in good health. Sequenced: CD4+ effector T cells sorted from blood. The chain uses TRBV30 and TRBJ1-1, with D possibly being TRBD1 (5 bases). The CDR3: CAWSPRGLYMNTEAFF. In DNA form, the CDR3 reads TGTGCCTGGAGTCCTAGGGGCCTATATATGAACACTGAAGCTTTCTTT.